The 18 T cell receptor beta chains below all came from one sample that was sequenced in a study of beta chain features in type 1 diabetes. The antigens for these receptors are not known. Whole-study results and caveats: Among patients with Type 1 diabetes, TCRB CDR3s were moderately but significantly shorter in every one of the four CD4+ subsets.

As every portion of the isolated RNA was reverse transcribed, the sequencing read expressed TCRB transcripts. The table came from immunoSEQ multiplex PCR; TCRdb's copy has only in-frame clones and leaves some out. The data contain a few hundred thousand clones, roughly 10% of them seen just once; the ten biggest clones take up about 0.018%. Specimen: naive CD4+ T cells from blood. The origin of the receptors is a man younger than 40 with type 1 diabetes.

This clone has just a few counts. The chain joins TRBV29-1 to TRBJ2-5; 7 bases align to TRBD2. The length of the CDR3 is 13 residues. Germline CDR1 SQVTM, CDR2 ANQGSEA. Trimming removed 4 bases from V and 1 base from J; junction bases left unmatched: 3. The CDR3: CSVAPSGQETQYF. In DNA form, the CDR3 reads TGCAGCGTTGCGCCTAGCGGCCAAGAGACCCAGTACTTC.

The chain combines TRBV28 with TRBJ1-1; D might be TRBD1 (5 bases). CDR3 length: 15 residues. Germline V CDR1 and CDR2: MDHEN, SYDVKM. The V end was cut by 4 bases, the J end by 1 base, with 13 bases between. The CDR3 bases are TGTGCCAGCAGTTCCAGTGGGAGGGGGAACACTGAAGCTTTCTTT. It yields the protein CASSSSGRGNTEAFF.

The CDR3 spells CASSQDRGNEQFF. In DNA, the CDR3 is TGTGCCAGCTCTCAAGACAGGGGCAATGAGCAGTTCTTC. The chain uses TRBV18 and TRBJ2-1; 8 positions agree with TRBD1. CDR1 KGHSH and CDR2 LQKENI come from the germline V gene. V lost 6 bases, J lost 6 bases, and 4 bases stayed unmatched. The CDR3 has 13 residues.

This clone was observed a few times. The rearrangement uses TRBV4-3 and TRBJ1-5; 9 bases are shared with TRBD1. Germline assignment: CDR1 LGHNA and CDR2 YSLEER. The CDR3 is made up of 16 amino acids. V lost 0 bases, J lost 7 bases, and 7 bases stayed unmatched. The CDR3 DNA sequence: TGCGCCAGCAGCCAAGATAGGGACAGGGTAACCCAGCCCCAGCATTTT. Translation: CASSQDRDRVTQPQHF.

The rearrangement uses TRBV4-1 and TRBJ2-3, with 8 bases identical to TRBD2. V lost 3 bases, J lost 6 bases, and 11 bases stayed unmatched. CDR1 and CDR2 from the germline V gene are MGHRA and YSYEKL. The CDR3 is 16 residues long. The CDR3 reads CASSQGWLAGKDTQYF. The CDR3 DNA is TGCGCCAGCAGCCAGGGGTGGCTAGCGGGTAAGGATACGCAGTATTTT.

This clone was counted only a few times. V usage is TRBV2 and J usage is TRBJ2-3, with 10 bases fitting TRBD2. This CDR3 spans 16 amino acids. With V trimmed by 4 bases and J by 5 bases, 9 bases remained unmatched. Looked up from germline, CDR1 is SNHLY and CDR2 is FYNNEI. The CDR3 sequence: CASSGLAGAGGDTQYF. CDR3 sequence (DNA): TGTGCCAGCAGTGGGCTAGCGGGGGCAGGAGGAGATACGCAGTATTTT. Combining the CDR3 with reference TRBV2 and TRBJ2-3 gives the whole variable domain EPEVTQTPSHQVTQMGQEVILRCVPISNHLYFYWYRQILGQKVEFLVSFYNNEISEKSEIFDDQFSVERPDGSNFTLKIRSTKLEDSAMYFCASSGLAGAGGDTQYFGPGTRLTVL.

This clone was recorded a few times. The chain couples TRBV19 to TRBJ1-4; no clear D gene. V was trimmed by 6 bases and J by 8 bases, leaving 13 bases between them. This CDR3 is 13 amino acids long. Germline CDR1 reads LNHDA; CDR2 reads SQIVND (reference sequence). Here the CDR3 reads CASSSQKWEKLFF. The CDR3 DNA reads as TGTGCCAGTAGCTCTCAGAAATGGGAAAAACTGTTTTTT.

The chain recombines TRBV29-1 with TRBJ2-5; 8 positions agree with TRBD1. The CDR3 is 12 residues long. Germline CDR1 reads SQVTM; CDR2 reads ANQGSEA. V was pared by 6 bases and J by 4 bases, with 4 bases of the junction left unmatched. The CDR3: CSVYRGSETQYF. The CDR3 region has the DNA TGCAGCGTCTACAGGGGGTCAGAGACCCAGTACTTC.

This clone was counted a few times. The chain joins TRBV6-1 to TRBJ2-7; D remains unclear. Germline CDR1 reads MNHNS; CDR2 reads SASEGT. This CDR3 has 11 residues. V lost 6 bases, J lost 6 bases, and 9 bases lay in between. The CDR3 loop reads CASSDSGEQYF. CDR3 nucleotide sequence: TGTGCCAGCAGCGATTCAGGCGAGCAGTACTTC.

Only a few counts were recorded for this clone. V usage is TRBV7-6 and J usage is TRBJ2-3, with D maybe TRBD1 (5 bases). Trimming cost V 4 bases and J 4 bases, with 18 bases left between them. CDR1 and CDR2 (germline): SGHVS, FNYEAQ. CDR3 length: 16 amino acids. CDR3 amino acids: CASSSGWGRGPDTQYF. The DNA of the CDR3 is TGTGCCAGCAGCTCTGGATGGGGCCGTGGGCCAGATACGCAGTATTTT.

CDR3 in amino acids: CASSEQGADGYTF. DNA of the CDR3: TGTGCCAGCAGCGAACAGGGGGCAGATGGCTACACCTTC. The V and J genes are TRBV6-1 and TRBJ1-2; 9 nucleotides match TRBD1. Germline CDR1 MNHNS, CDR2 SASEGT. This CDR3 has 13 residues. V was clipped by 6 bases and J by 6 bases; unmatched bases: 5.

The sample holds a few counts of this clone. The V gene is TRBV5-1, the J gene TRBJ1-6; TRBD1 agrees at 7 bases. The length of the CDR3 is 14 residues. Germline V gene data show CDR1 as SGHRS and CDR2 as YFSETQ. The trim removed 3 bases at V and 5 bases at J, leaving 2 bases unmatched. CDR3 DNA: TGCGCCAGCAGCTCCGGGACAGATAATTCACCCCTCCACTTT. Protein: CASSSGTDNSPLHF.

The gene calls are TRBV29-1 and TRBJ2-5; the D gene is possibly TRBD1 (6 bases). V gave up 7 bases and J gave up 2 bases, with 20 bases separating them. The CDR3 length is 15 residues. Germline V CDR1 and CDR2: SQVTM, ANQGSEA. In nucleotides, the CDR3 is TGCAGCGCGCAAAGCACAGGGATAGCTCAAGAGACCCAGTACTTC. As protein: CSAQSTGIAQETQYF.

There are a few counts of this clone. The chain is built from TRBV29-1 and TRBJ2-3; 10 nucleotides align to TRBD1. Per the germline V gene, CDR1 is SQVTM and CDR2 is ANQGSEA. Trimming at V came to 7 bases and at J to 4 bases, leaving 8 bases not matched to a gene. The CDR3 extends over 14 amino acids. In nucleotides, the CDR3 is TGCAGCGGGGCCGGGGACAGGGGTTCAGATACGCAGTATTTT. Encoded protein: CSGAGDRGSDTQYF.

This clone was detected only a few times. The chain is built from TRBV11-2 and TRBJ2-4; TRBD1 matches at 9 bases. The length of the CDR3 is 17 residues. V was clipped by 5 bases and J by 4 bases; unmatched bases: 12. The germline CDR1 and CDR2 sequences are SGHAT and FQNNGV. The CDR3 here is CASSPYRGLPSKNIQYF. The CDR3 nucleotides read TGTGCCAGCAGCCCCTACAGGGGGCTACCCTCTAAAAACATTCAGTACTTC. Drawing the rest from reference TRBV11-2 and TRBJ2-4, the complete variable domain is EAGVAQSPRYKIIEKRQSVAFWCNPISGHATLYWYQQILGQGPKLLIQFQNNGVVDDSQLPKDRFSAERLKGVDSTLKIQPAKLEDSAVYLCASSPYRGLPSKNIQYFGAGTRLSVL.

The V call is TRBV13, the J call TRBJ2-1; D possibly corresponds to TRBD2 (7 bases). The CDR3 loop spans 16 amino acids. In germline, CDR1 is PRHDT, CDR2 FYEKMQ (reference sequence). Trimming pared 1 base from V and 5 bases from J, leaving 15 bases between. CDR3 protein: CASSLEGGGLNNEQFF. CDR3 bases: TGTGCCAGCAGCTTAGAGGGCGGGGGCCTGAACAATGAGCAGTTCTTC. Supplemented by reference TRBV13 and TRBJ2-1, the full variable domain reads AAGVIQSPRHLIKEKRETATLKCYPIPRHDTVYWYQQGPGQDPQFLISFYEKMQSDKGSIPDRFSAQQFSDYHSELNMSSLELGDSALYFCASSLEGGGLNNEQFFGPGTRLTVL.

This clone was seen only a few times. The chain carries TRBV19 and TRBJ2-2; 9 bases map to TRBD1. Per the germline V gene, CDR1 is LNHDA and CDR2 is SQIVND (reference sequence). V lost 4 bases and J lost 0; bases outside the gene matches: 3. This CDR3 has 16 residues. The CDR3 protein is CASSKGQGANTGELFF. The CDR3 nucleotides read TGTGCCAGTAGTAAGGGACAGGGCGCGAACACCGGGGAGCTGTTTTTT.

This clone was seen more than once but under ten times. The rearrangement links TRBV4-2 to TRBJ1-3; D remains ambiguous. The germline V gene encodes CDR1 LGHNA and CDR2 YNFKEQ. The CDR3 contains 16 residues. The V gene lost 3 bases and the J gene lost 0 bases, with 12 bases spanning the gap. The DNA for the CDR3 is TGTGCCAGCAGCCACGGGTCACCCGACTCTGGAAACACCATATATTTT. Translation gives CASSHGSPDSGNTIYF.